A selection of T cell receptor beta chains follows, all from one sample in a study of Graves' ophthalmopathy and Graves' hyperthyroidism. TCRdb analysed the multiplex PCR reads with MiXCR anew, one entry per CDR3 protein. This sample yields hundreds of thousands of distinct CDR3 sequences, of which more than 40% are seen a single time; more than 2.5% belongs to the top ten. The material sequenced was peripheral blood. These receptors came from an adult man with Graves' ophthalmopathy. Both conserved end residues are part of each CDR3. Fields, in order: V gene, D gene, CDR3 length, clone size, J gene, CDR3 protein, CDR3 DNA. A D gene is named only where the DNA matches it firmly. Where a row states a size, it is once, few, many or the class of an expanded clone; other rows omit it.

v_call: TRBV7-9; d_call: TRBD1; cdr3_length: 13; clone_size: -; j_call: TRBJ1-4; cdr3_aa: CASSPGGVGKLFF; cdr3_nt: TGTGCCAGCAGCCCAGGGGGGGTAGGAAAACTGTTTTTT
v_call: TRBV6-1; d_call: TRBD2; cdr3_length: 15; clone_size: -; j_call: TRBJ2-2; cdr3_aa: CASSRSGGRVRELFF; cdr3_nt: TGTGCCAGCTCCCGGAGCGGGGGTAGGGTTAGGGAGCTGTTTTTT
v_call: TRBV6-6; d_call: TRBD1; cdr3_length: 16; clone_size: -; j_call: TRBJ2-7; cdr3_aa: CASSYPETGGRWEQYF; cdr3_nt: TGTGCCAGCAGTTACCCCGAGACAGGGGGCAGGTGGGAGCAGTACTTC
v_call: TRBV13; d_call: -; cdr3_length: 14; clone_size: many; j_call: TRBJ2-2; cdr3_aa: CASSSRDGTGELFF; cdr3_nt: TGTGCCAGCAGCTCAAGGGACGGGACCGGGGAGCTGTTTTTT
v_call: TRBV6-6; d_call: -; cdr3_length: 13; clone_size: many; j_call: TRBJ1-5; cdr3_aa: CASSEGYSQPQHF; cdr3_nt: TGTGCCAGCAGTGAGGGGTACAGTCAGCCCCAGCATTTT
v_call: TRBV24-1; d_call: -; cdr3_length: 13; clone_size: many; j_call: TRBJ2-5; cdr3_aa: CATSDSGAETQYF; cdr3_nt: TGTGCCACCAGTGATTCAGGGGCAGAGACCCAGTACTTC
v_call: TRBV14; d_call: -; cdr3_length: 15; clone_size: -; j_call: TRBJ2-7; cdr3_aa: CASSQASAFSYEQYF; cdr3_nt: TGTGCCAGCAGCCAGGCTAGCGCATTCTCCTACGAGCAGTACTTC
v_call: TRBV7-8; d_call: -; cdr3_length: 19; clone_size: many; j_call: TRBJ1-6; cdr3_aa: CASSEAGRRGSSYNSPLHF; cdr3_nt: TGTGCCAGCAGCGAGGCTGGGAGAAGGGGGAGCTCCTATAATTCACCCCTCCACTTT
v_call: TRBV10-3; d_call: -; cdr3_length: 14; clone_size: -; j_call: TRBJ1-5; cdr3_aa: CAISDQGGRQPQHF; cdr3_nt: TGTGCCATCAGTGACCAGGGAGGTCGTCAGCCCCAGCATTTT
v_call: TRBV5-1; d_call: TRBD1; cdr3_length: 16; clone_size: few; j_call: TRBJ2-6; cdr3_aa: CASSSGRGRGANVLTF; cdr3_nt: TGCGCCAGCAGCTCCGGTAGGGGGCGGGGGGCCAACGTCCTGACTTTC
v_call: TRBV11-2; d_call: TRBD2; cdr3_length: 19; clone_size: -; j_call: TRBJ2-7; cdr3_aa: CASSLVEGRRLAGEYEQYF; cdr3_nt: TGTGCCAGCAGCTTAGTGGAGGGCCGGCGACTAGCGGGCGAGTACGAGCAGTACTTC